A single sample gave rise to the 26 T cell receptor beta chains below, sequenced in a study of OX40 agonist ivuxolimab in advanced cancers. Only in-frame clones appear in the TCRdb table, and some are missing; sequencing was by immunoSEQ multiplex PCR. The data show more than 75,000 clones, roughly 93% seen once. The sample in question was CD4+ or CD8+ T cells sorted from blood, obtained in a trial of the OX40 agonist ivuxolimab. All receptors derive from an adult with an advanced solid tumor such as melanoma, head and neck, liver or kidney cancer.

The CDR3 here is CAWSAGLAYNEQFF. CDR3 nucleotides: TGTGCCTGGAGTGCAGGACTAGCCTACAATGAGCAGTTCTTC. The chain uses TRBV30 and TRBJ2-1; 7 bases agree with TRBD2. The V segment lost 1 base and the J segment 2 bases; nucleotides outside the gene matches: 2. The length of the CDR3 is 14 residues. The germline gives CDR1 GTSNPN, CDR2 SVGIG (reference sequence).

The chain carries TRBV5-6 and TRBJ1-6; TRBD1 matches 9 bases. V gave up 4 bases and J gave up 9 bases; unmatched junction bases: 8. This CDR3 has 15 amino acids. In germline, CDR1 is SGHDT, CDR2 YYEEEE. This chain's CDR3 is CASSRDRASFSPLHF. The CDR3 region has the DNA TGTGCCAGCAGCCGGGACAGGGCTTCGTTTTCACCCCTCCACTTT.

The table lists this clone with a count of one. V usage is TRBV7-9 and J usage is TRBJ2-3; D might be TRBD1 (6 bases). Trimming cost V 5 bases and J 4 bases, with 13 bases left between them. CDR3 length: 14 amino acids. CDR1 and CDR2 from the germline V gene are SEHNR and FQNEAQ (reference sequence). This CDR3 is CASSPSQGPDTQYF. The CDR3 DNA sequence: TGTGCCAGCAGCCCATCACAGGGACCAGATACGCAGTATTTT. Supplemented by reference TRBV7-9 and TRBJ2-3, the full variable domain reads DTGVSQNPRHKITKRGQNVTFRCDPISEHNRLYWYRQTLGQGPEFLTYFQNEAQLEKSRLLSDRFSAERPKGSFSTLEIQRTEQGDSAMYLCASSPSQGPDTQYFGPGTRLTVL.

The chain couples TRBV28 to TRBJ1-2, with TRBD1 matching over 7 bases. In germline, CDR1 is MDHEN, CDR2 SYDVKM. The V gene end was trimmed by 7 bases and the J gene end by 5 bases; junction bases not matched to a gene: 4. The CDR3 loop spans 12 amino acids. The chain's CDR3 is CASNRGSYGYTF. The CDR3 DNA follows: TGTGCCAGCAACAGGGGAAGTTATGGCTACACCTTC.

For the CDR3, the DNA is TGCGCCAGCAGCCCGGACCCCGGGAGTTACGAGCAGTACTTC. Encoded protein: CASSPDPGSYEQYF. The V gene is TRBV5-1, the J gene TRBJ2-7; maybe TRBD2 (6 bases). V was shortened by 4 bases and J by 4 bases, with 15 bases between the two germline ends. The germline V gene has CDR1 SGHRS and CDR2 YFSETQ. The CDR3 sequence is 14 residues long. Full variable domain (rest looked up from reference TRBV5-1 and TRBJ2-7): KAGVTQTPRYLIKTRGQQVTLSCSPISGHRSVSWYQQTPGQGLQFLFEYFSETQRNKGNFPGRFSGRQFSNSRSEMNVSTLELGDSALYLCASSPDPGSYEQYFGPGTRLTVT.

CDR3: CASSLGPRGLNTEAFF. CDR3 sequence (DNA): TGTGCCAGCAGCTTAGGCCCCAGGGGCTTGAACACTGAAGCTTTCTTT. V and J are TRBV7-2 and TRBJ1-1; D possibly corresponds to TRBD1 (6 bases). CDR1 is SGHTA and CDR2 is FQGNSA in the germline V gene. The CDR3 covers 16 residues. Trimming took off 1 base at V and 0 bases at J, with 12 bases between the two ends.

V usage is TRBV18 and J usage is TRBJ1-5; 7 nucleotides align to TRBD1. Trimming took 2 bases from V and 4 from J; bases not matched to a gene: 2. The CDR3 runs 14 residues. CDR1 KGHSH and CDR2 LQKENI come from the germline V gene. CDR3 in DNA: TGTGCCAGCTCACCAGAGACAGGGAATCAGCCCCAGCATTTT. Amino acids: CASSPETGNQPQHF.

V is TRBV6-4 and J is TRBJ2-1, with 9 bases identical to TRBD2. The CDR3 covers 15 residues. Germline CDR1 is MRHNA and CDR2 is SNTAGT. The V segment lost 3 bases and the J segment 11 bases; nucleotides outside the gene matches: 11. For the CDR3, the DNA is TGTGCCAGCAGTGAGGTCGGCGGGGGGGATGTGAAGCAGTTCTTC. Translated, it gives CASSEVGGGDVKQFF.

This chain connects TRBV7-2 to TRBJ2-1; TRBD2 matches at 7 bases. CDR3 length: 18 residues. Germline V lookup: CDR1 SGHTA, CDR2 FQGNSA. The V gene end was trimmed by 3 bases and the J gene end by 0 bases; junction bases not matched to a gene: 11. CDR3 loop: CASSLVSGPRSSYNEQFF. Written as DNA, the CDR3 is TGTGCCAGCAGCTTGGTTAGCGGGCCTCGGAGCTCCTACAATGAGCAGTTCTTC.

Note on this clone: This sample also contains other DNA sequences that code for the same CDR3. The chain recombines TRBV18 with TRBJ1-6; 7 positions match TRBD1. The CDR3 covers 14 residues. Per germline, CDR1 KGHSH and CDR2 LQKENI. Trimming removed 2 bases from V and 8 bases from J; junction bases left unmatched: 3. DNA of the CDR3: TGTGCCAGCTCACCAACTACAGGGGATTCACCCCTCCACTTT. Translation: CASSPTTGDSPLHF.

V is TRBV6-5 and J is TRBJ1-2; tentatively, D is TRBD1 (5 bases). The CDR3 covers 12 residues. The germline V gene encodes CDR1 MNHEY and CDR2 SVGAGI. With 0 bases removed from V and 8 bases from J, the gap between germline ends came to 7 bases. CDR3 region: CASSYSRGGYTF. CDR3 in DNA: TGTGCCAGCAGTTACTCGAGGGGAGGCTACACCTTC.

The chain has TRBV23-1 and TRBJ2-7; possibly TRBD1 for D (6 bases). TRBV23-1 is known as an ORF, though its function is uncertain. CDR3 length equals 21 residues. V gave up 0 bases and J gave up 3 bases, with 30 bases separating them. This CDR3 reads CASSQSRHRVEIQAVSYEQYF. The CDR3 DNA reads TGCGCCAGCAGTCAATCTCGACACAGGGTTGAAATCCAAGCGGTTAGCTACGAGCAGTACTTC.

This rearrangement joins TRBV15 to TRBJ1-4, with D unclear. In germline, CDR1 is LNHNV, CDR2 YYDKDF (reference sequence). This CDR3 has 15 residues. V was trimmed by 5 bases and J by 0 bases, leaving 10 bases between them. The CDR3 DNA follows: TGTGCCACCAGCCCCCAGGCTGCAACTAATGAAAAACTGTTTTTT. Its protein is CATSPQAATNEKLFF.

This chain connects TRBV19 to TRBJ2-1; possible D gene TRBD1, 6 bases. The germline V gene has CDR1 LNHDA and CDR2 SQIVND (reference sequence). Trimming took off 9 bases at V and 2 bases at J, with 17 bases between the two ends. The CDR3 has 15 amino acids. The CDR3 DNA follows: TGTGCCAGCTCTCCTTGGGGGCTCACCTACAATGAGCAGTTCTTC. Translating it yields CASSPWGLTYNEQFF.

J is TRBJ2-5 and V is TRBV30; D is unclear. V was cut by 1 base and J by 7 bases, with 7 bases left in between. The CDR3 spans 11 residues. The germline CDR1 and CDR2 sequences are GTSNPN and SVGIG (reference sequence). This CDR3 is CAWSGPGTQYF. The CDR3, as DNA: TGTGCCTGGAGTGGTCCGGGGACCCAGTACTTC. Looking up the rest from reference TRBV30 and TRBJ2-5 gives the full variable domain: SQTIHQWPATLVQPVGSPLSLECTVEGTSNPNLYWYRQAAGRGLQLLFYSVGIGQISSEVPQNLSASRPQDRQFILSSKKLLLSDSGFYLCAWSGPGTQYFGPGTRLLVL.

V is TRBV9 and J is TRBJ1-3, with 8 bases lining up with TRBD1. This CDR3 spans 15 amino acids. V dropped 4 bases and J dropped 2; count of bases not matched to a gene: 5. CDR1 and CDR2 from the germline V gene are SGDLS and YYNGEE. CDR3 amino acids: CASSPRTGPGNTIYF. CDR3 bases: TGTGCCAGCAGCCCTAGGACAGGGCCTGGAAACACCATATATTTT. Full variable domain (remainder filled in from reference TRBV9 and TRBJ1-3): DSGVTQTPKHLITATGQRVTLRCSPRSGDLSVYWYQQSLDQGLQFLIQYYNGEERAKGNILERFSAQQFPDLHSELNLSSLELGDSALYFCASSPRTGPGNTIYFGEGSWLTVV.

The V call is TRBV4-1, the J call TRBJ2-5; D is undetermined. Germline values: CDR1 MGHRA, CDR2 YSYEKL. V shed 1 base and J shed 1 base, with 16 bases lying between them. The length of the CDR3 is 17 residues. CDR3 region: CASSQVKAGGVQETQYF. In DNA form, the CDR3 reads TGCGCCAGCAGCCAAGTGAAGGCCGGTGGGGTCCAAGAGACCCAGTACTTC.

This rearrangement joins TRBV6-5 to TRBJ2-1, with D possibly matching TRBD1 (6 bases). This CDR3 has 15 amino acids. The V gene lost 0 bases and the J gene lost 10 bases, with 16 bases spanning the gap. The germline V gene has CDR1 MNHEY and CDR2 SVGAGI. CDR3 residues: CASSYSPPQGPEQFF. DNA for the CDR3: TGTGCCAGCAGTTACTCACCCCCACAGGGTCCCGAGCAGTTCTTC.

The V and J genes are TRBV2 and TRBJ2-3; tentative D call: TRBD2 (6 bases). V shed 3 bases and J shed 6 bases, with 16 bases lying between them. There are 15 residues in the CDR3. Per the germline V gene, CDR1 is SNHLY and CDR2 is FYNNEI. CDR3 region: CASSDLHGGADTQYF. The CDR3 DNA sequence: TGTGCCAGCAGTGACCTACACGGGGGAGCGGATACGCAGTATTTT.

The chain carries TRBV11-2 and TRBJ2-7; 12 bases are a match to TRBD2. CDR3 length equals 15 residues. V shed 5 bases, J shed 2 bases, and the junction held 4 bases outside the gene matches. Germline V gene sequence: CDR1 SGHAT, CDR2 FQNNGV. CDR3: CASSKLAGGAYEQYF. The CDR3 region has the DNA TGTGCCAGCAGCAAACTAGCGGGAGGTGCCTACGAGCAGTACTTC.

The chain employs TRBV6-5 and TRBJ2-5, with D perhaps matching TRBD2 (5 bases). The CDR3 sequence is 12 residues long. Germline V gene data show CDR1 as MNHEY and CDR2 as SVGAGI. V shed 5 bases and J shed 2 bases, with 6 bases lying between them. CDR3 sequence: CASSRLQETQYF. Here the CDR3 DNA reads TGTGCCAGCAGTAGACTACAAGAGACCCAGTACTTC.

The chain combines TRBV19 with TRBJ1-2; TRBD1 might be the D (6 bases). The CDR3 length is 15 residues. Trimming took 0 bases from V and 6 from J, leaving 14 bases between them. Germline lookup yields CDR1 LNHDA and CDR2 SQIVND (reference sequence). CDR3 amino acids: CASSIERQGRHGYTF. Here the CDR3 DNA reads TGTGCCAGTAGTATAGAGAGGCAGGGGAGGCATGGCTACACCTTC. Drawing the rest from reference TRBV19 and TRBJ1-2, the complete variable domain is DGGITQSPKYLFRKEGQNVTLSCEQNLNHDAMYWYRQDPGQGLRLIYYSQIVNDFQKGDIAEGYSVSREKKESFPLTVTSAQKNPTAFYLCASSIERQGRHGYTFGSGTRLTVV.

The genes are TRBV10-3 and TRBJ1-1; D gene unclear. This CDR3 has 15 amino acids. Between the trimmed V and J ends, which lost 0 bases and 5 bases, there was a span of 13 bases. CDR1 is ENHRY and CDR2 is SYGVKD in the germline V gene. The CDR3 bases are TGTGCCATCAGTGAGTCGATAGTCACCACTACTGAAGCTTTCTTT. Amino acids: CAISESIVTTTEAFF.

This clone was detected only once. The V and J genes are TRBV6-4 and TRBJ1-5; 9 bases are shared with TRBD1. The CDR3 has 13 amino acids. In germline, CDR1 is MRHNA, CDR2 SNTAGT. V dropped 10 bases and J dropped 5; count of bases not matched to a gene: 6. CDR3 amino acids: CATYRQGDQPQHF. The CDR3 DNA is TGTGCCACCTACCGACAGGGGGATCAGCCCCAGCATTTT.

The rearrangement joins TRBV19 to TRBJ2-7; 8 nucleotides line up with TRBD1. The CDR3 runs 15 residues. Unmatched junction bases numbered 8, after V lost 3 bases and J lost 4 bases. Germline CDR1 LNHDA, CDR2 SQIVND (reference sequence). In DNA form, the CDR3 reads TGTGCCAGTAGTATCGGAGGACAGGGTATTTACGAGCAGTACTTC. Protein product: CASSIGGQGIYEQYF.

This clone is a singleton in its sample. The genes are TRBV11-3 and TRBJ2-2; TRBD1 matches at 7 bases. The CDR3 runs 15 residues. With V trimmed by 1 base and J by 4 bases, 3 bases remained unmatched. CDR1 and CDR2 from the germline V gene are SGHNT and YENEEA. The chain's CDR3 is CASSLGGQITGELFF. Written as DNA, the CDR3 is TGTGCCAGCAGCTTAGGGGGACAGATCACCGGGGAGCTGTTTTTT. The whole variable domain, remainder taken from reference TRBV11-3 and TRBJ2-2, is EAGVVQSPRYKIIEKKQPVAFWCNPISGHNTLYWYLQNLGQGPELLIRYENEEAVDDSQLPKDRFSAERLKGVDSTLKIQPAELGDSAVYLCASSLGGQITGELFFGEGSRLTVL.